What follows are 23 T cell receptor beta chains derived from one specimen sequenced in a study of human T cells and chemical hapten exposure. MiXCR, run by TCRdb on the RACE reads, gives a single entry per CDR3 protein. The sample includes around 300,000 distinct CDR3 sequences, approximately 6.9% of them seen just once. Time point defined: patch test 1, 2 weeks after DPC sensitization. The sample's treatment: therapeutic diphenylcyclopropenone sensitization with weekly scalp DPC. The sequenced sample was whole blood, obtained in connection with sensitization to the hapten diphenylcyclopropenone (DPC). These receptors all stem from a woman aged 18-29 years with alopecia areata. Some clones in this sample may be carry-over from other donors' samples.

This clonotype was counted a single time. The junction differs from germline at one of its ends, possibly a read error. The chain combines TRBV7-3 with TRBJ2-2, with a weak D call TRBD2 (5 bases). Germline V gives CDR1 SGHTA, CDR2 FQGTGA. This CDR3 contains 12 residues. The CDR3 nucleotides read TGTGCCAGCAGCTTATGGAACGGGGAGATGTTTTTT. The encoded protein is CASSLWNGEMFF.

The table lists this clonotype with many counts. The chain combines TRBV5-1 with TRBJ1-2; 8 bases are a match to TRBD1. Germline assignment: CDR1 SGHRS and CDR2 YFSETQ. The CDR3 totals 14 residues. With V trimmed by 4 bases and J by 4 bases, 6 bases remained unmatched. The CDR3 region is CASSQGQGGYGYTF. The CDR3 DNA is TGCGCCAGCAGCCAAGGACAGGGAGGCTATGGCTACACCTTC.

The sample holds a few counts of this clonotype. The rearrangement uses TRBV12-3 or TRBV12-4 and TRBJ2-3; perhaps D is TRBD1 or TRBD2 (5 bases each). The CDR3 has 12 amino acids. Deletions cut 3 bases from V and 6 bases from J, with 7 bases between. The CDR3 loop is CASSFWGDTQYF. CDR3 coding DNA: TGTGCCAGCAGTTTTTGGGGGGATACGCAGTATTTT.

This clonotype was found many times. The chain employs TRBV7-2 and TRBJ1-2, with 7 bases matching TRBD1. J gave up 3 bases and V 1 base, and 5 bases lay outside the gene matches. This CDR3 is built from 15 residues. Germline assignment: CDR1 SGHTA and CDR2 FQGNSA. CDR3 bases: TGTGCCAGCAGCTTAGGAAGTACAGGGGACTATGGCTACACCTTC. It encodes CASSLGSTGDYGYTF. Full variable domain (rest looked up from reference TRBV7-2 and TRBJ1-2): GAGVSQSPSNKVTEKGKDVELRCDPISGHTALYWYRQSLGQGLEFLIYFQGNSAPDKSGLPSDRFSAERTGGSVSTLTIQRTQQEDSAVYLCASSLGSTGDYGYTFGSGTRLTVV.

This clonotype was detected ten times or more. This rearrangement joins TRBV3-1 to TRBJ2-2; D unresolved. The ends were cut back, 1 base at V and 3 bases at J, with 9 bases in the middle. CDR3 length: 15 residues. In germline, CDR1 is LGHDT, CDR2 YNNKEL (reference sequence). The CDR3, as DNA: TGTGCCAGCAGCCAAGTAGTCTCCTACACCGGGGAGCTGTTTTTT. This codes for CASSQVVSYTGELFF.

This clonotype was seen just once. The rearrangement uses TRBV5-4 and TRBJ2-3; 7 nucleotides align to TRBD2. V lost 0 bases to trimming and J lost 12 bases; unmatched junction nucleotides: 4. The CDR3 is 12 amino acids. Germline V gene lookup returns CDR1 SGHNT and CDR2 YYREEE (reference sequence). CDR3 DNA sequence: TGTGCCAGCAGCTTGGGAGCGGGGTTCCAGTATTTT. This translates into CASSLGAGFQYF.

The DNA of the CDR3 is TGTGCCAGCTCACCGGGGGTTACAGTCGATTCACCCCTCCACTTT. This translates into CASSPGVTVDSPLHF. The chain carries TRBV18 and TRBJ1-6; D may be TRBD1 (5 bases). V lost 3 bases to trimming and J lost 8 bases, with 14 bases between them. Germline V gene data show CDR1 as KGHSH and CDR2 as LQKENI. The CDR3 is 15 residues long.

This clonotype was counted at least ten times. V gene TRBV20-1 combines with J gene TRBJ2-5; no clear D gene. Germline V lookup: CDR1 DFQATT, CDR2 SNEGSKA (reference sequence). The CDR3 covers 14 residues. With 6 bases removed from V and 4 bases from J, the gap between germline ends came to 18 bases. This CDR3 is CSAERHPSGETQYF. Written as DNA, the CDR3 is TGCAGTGCCGAGAGGCACCCCTCAGGAGAGACCCAGTACTTC.

This clonotype was recorded a few times. The chain couples TRBV2 to TRBJ2-1; 11 nucleotides line up with TRBD2. J lost 7 bases, V lost 6 bases, and 8 bases had no gene match. The CDR3 contains 15 residues. Per germline, CDR1 SNHLY and CDR2 FYNNEI. CDR3 in DNA: TGTGCCAGCAGAGATAGCGGGGGGGCCATGAATGAGCAGTTCTTC. Translating it yields CASRDSGGAMNEQFF.

This clonotype was counted ten times or more. This chain joins TRBV6-5 and TRBJ1-4; no definite D call. Germline V CDR1 and CDR2: MNHEY, SVGAGI. This CDR3 is built from 15 residues. The ends were cut back, 0 bases at V and 4 bases at J, with 9 bases in the middle. CDR3 DNA sequence: TGTGCCAGCAGTTACTCGGTGCCCTTTAATGAAAAACTGTTTTTT. Translated, it gives CASSYSVPFNEKLFF.

This clonotype has ten or more counts. An end of the junction differs from the germline gene, which may be a read error. The chain recombines TRBV5-1 with TRBJ2-3; 8 bases agree with TRBD1. The CDR3 is made up of 12 amino acids. Germline values: CDR1 SGHRS, CDR2 YFSETQ. As DNA, the CDR3 is TGTGCCAGCAGCCTGACAGGGGACACGCAGTATTTT. As protein: CASSLTGDTQYF.

At least ten counts were recorded for this clonotype. The chain employs TRBV6-4 and TRBJ1-5; D may be TRBD1 (6 bases). V was trimmed by 3 bases and J by 7 bases, leaving 19 bases between them. Per the germline V gene, CDR1 is MRHNA and CDR2 is SNTAGT. The CDR3 covers 16 residues. CDR3 sequence reads: CASSESPSEGGQPQHF. CDR3 nucleotides: TGTGCCAGCAGTGAAAGTCCCTCGGAGGGGGGACAGCCCCAGCATTTT.

In this sample, this clonotype turned up a few times. This rearrangement joins TRBV7-9 to TRBJ2-1; no clear D gene. The CDR3 consists of 19 residues. Germline V lookup: CDR1 SEHNR, CDR2 FQNEAQ (reference sequence). Trimming pared 1 base from V and 0 bases from J, leaving 19 bases between. This CDR3 reads CASSLDGTGSLASYNEQFF. As DNA, the CDR3 is TGTGCCAGCAGCTTAGACGGAACCGGGTCCCTGGCCTCCTACAATGAGCAGTTCTTC.

The chain couples TRBV19 to TRBJ1-5; unclear D gene. Germline V gives CDR1 LNHDA, CDR2 SQIVND (reference sequence). This CDR3 has 13 amino acids. V lost 3 bases, J lost 7 bases, and 10 bases lay in between. The CDR3 region is CASSILRSQPQHF. In DNA form, the CDR3 reads TGTGCCAGTAGTATCCTCCGGAGCCAGCCCCAGCATTTT.

This clonotype has at least ten counts. This chain links TRBV29-1 with TRBJ2-3; TRBD2 aligns across 11 bases. Germline values: CDR1 SQVTM, CDR2 ANQGSEA. With V trimmed by 8 bases and J by 2 bases, 6 bases remained unmatched. The CDR3 extends over 14 amino acids. The chain's CDR3 is CSLQTSGATDTQYF. For the CDR3, the DNA is TGCAGCCTTCAGACTAGCGGGGCCACAGATACGCAGTATTTT.

This rearrangement joins TRBV12-3 or TRBV12-4 to TRBJ2-1; 8 nucleotides align to TRBD2. Trimming at V came to 4 bases and at J to 4 bases, leaving 12 bases not matched to a gene. The CDR3 runs to 17 residues. Here the CDR3 DNA reads TGTGCCAGCAGTTCGGCCGGGGGGGCAACTAAGTACAATGAGCAGTTCTTC. It specifies CASSSAGGATKYNEQFF.

The chain combines TRBV6-5 with TRBJ1-6; no clear D gene. Germline CDR1 and CDR2: MNHEY and SVGAGI. The CDR3 has 13 residues. Trimming took off 10 bases at V and 7 bases at J, with 14 bases between the two ends. CDR3 sequence: CATRRNSNSPLHF. The DNA for the CDR3 is TGTGCCACCCGAAGGAACAGCAATTCACCCCTCCACTTT.

J is TRBJ1-5 and V is TRBV18, with TRBD1 identical over 7 bases. The V and J ends lost 6 bases and 8 bases, in that order; junction bases with no gene match: 10. From germline, CDR1 is KGHSH and CDR2 LQKENI. The CDR3 covers 14 residues. The chain's CDR3 is CASSPTGPEEPQHF. The CDR3 DNA reads as TGTGCCAGCTCGCCGACAGGGCCCGAGGAGCCCCAGCATTTT.

The V and J genes are TRBV7-9 and TRBJ2-3; the match to TRBD2 covers 9 bases. Germline V gene lookup returns CDR1 SEHNR and CDR2 FQNEAQ (reference sequence). This CDR3 contains 18 residues. Unmatched junction bases numbered 9, after V lost 2 bases and J lost 0 bases. CDR3 in amino acids: CASSLYSGGDTSTDTQYF. Here the CDR3 DNA reads TGTGCCAGCAGCTTATATAGCGGGGGAGATACTAGCACAGATACGCAGTATTTT.

In its sample, this clonotype was seen a few times. The chain uses TRBV11-2 and TRBJ2-7; D not certain. The V gene lost 5 bases and the J gene lost 6 bases, with 11 bases spanning the gap. The V gene's germline CDR1 is SGHAT and CDR2 FQNNGV. There are 12 residues in the CDR3. The chain's CDR3 is CASSPSTGEQYF. DNA for the CDR3: TGTGCCAGCAGCCCGTCGACGGGCGAGCAGTACTTC.

This clonotype was detected a few times. The chain is built from TRBV28 and TRBJ2-4; TRBD1 agrees at 7 bases. The V and J ends lost 7 bases and 0 bases, in that order; junction bases with no gene match: 15. Germline V CDR1 and CDR2: MDHEN, SYDVKM. The CDR3 totals 18 residues. The CDR3 protein is CASTPPGGAPLAKNIQYF. In DNA, the CDR3 is TGTGCCAGCACTCCCCCAGGGGGAGCACCCCTAGCCAAAAACATTCAGTACTTC.

Concerning this clonotype itself: A much larger clonotype is one base distant, so this may be a read error. Since no conserved phenylalanine or tryptophan closes the CDR3, a read error is the likely cause. The V gene is TRBV2, the J gene TRBJ2-3; D perhaps matches TRBD1 (6 bases). Germline lookup yields CDR1 SNHLY and CDR2 FYNNEI. The V end lost 3 bases, the J end lost 3 bases, and 10 bases lay between the germline ends. CDR3 size: 14 residues. The CDR3 loop is CASSEGAWTDTQYY. CDR3 DNA: TGTGCCAGCAGTGAGGGGGCATGGACAGATACGCAGTATTAT.

The rearrangement uses TRBV20-1 and TRBJ2-1; 7 bases fit TRBD1. The V and J ends lost 3 bases and 8 bases, in that order; junction bases with no gene match: 10. The CDR3 loop spans 14 amino acids. Per the germline V gene, CDR1 is DFQATT and CDR2 is SNEGSKA (reference sequence). The CDR3, as DNA: TGCAGTGCTAGTCTGGGACAGCCCGGGGATGAGCAGTTCTTC. This encodes CSASLGQPGDEQFF.